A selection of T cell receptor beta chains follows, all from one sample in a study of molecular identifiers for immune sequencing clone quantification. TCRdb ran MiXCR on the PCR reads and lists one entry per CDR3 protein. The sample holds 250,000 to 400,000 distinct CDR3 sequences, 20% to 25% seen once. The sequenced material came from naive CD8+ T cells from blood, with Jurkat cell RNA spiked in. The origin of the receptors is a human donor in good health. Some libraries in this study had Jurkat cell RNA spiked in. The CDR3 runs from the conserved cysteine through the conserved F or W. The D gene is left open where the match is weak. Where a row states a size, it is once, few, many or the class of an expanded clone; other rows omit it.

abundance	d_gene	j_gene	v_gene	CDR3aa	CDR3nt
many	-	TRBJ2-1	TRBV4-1	CASSQGPTLYNEQFF	TGCGCCAGCAGCCAAGGTCCGACCCTCTACAATGAGCAGTTCTTC
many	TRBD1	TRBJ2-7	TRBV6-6	CASSYERTGTYEQYF	TGTGCCAGCAGTTACGAAAGGACAGGGACCTACGAGCAGTACTTC
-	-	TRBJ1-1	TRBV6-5	CASSSRYDTEAFF	TGTGCCAGCAGTTCTCGTTACGACACTGAAGCTTTCTTT
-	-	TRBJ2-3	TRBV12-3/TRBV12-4	CASSSSHTDTQYF	TGTGCCAGCAGTTCTAGTCACACAGATACGCAGTATTTT
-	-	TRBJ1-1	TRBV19	CASSIGGTPNTEAFF	TGTGCCAGTAGTATAGGGGGGACACCGAACACTGAAGCTTTCTTT
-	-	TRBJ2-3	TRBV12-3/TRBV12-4	CASSPGGQGSIDTQYF	TGTGCCAGCAGCCCTGGCGGGCAGGGATCAATAGATACGCAGTATTTT
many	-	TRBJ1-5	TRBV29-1	CSVEVGGNQPQHF	TGCAGCGTTGAAGTTGGCGGGAATCAGCCCCAGCATTTT
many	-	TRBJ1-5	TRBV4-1	CASSQAGPGLNQPQHF	TGCGCCAGCAGCCAAGCAGGTCCAGGCCTCAATCAGCCCCAGCATTTT
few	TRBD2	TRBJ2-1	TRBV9	CASSVEGGSRNEQFF	TGTGCCAGCAGCGTAGAAGGCGGGAGTAGGAATGAGCAGTTCTTC
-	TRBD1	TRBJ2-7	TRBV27	CASSSRDRGDEQYF	TGTGCCAGCAGCTCCCGGGACAGGGGCGACGAGCAGTACTTC
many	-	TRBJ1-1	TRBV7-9	CASSRGEAFF	TGTGCCAGCAGCCGGGGAGAAGCTTTCTTT
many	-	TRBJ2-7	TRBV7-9	CASGGLAAREQYF	TGTGCCAGCGGTGGGCTAGCCGCACGCGAGCAGTACTTC
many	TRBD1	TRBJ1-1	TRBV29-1	CSVGQGSEAFF	TGCAGCGTAGGACAGGGAAGTGAAGCTTTCTTT
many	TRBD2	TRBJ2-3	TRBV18	CASSPRLAGVTDTQYF	TGTGCCAGCTCACCACGGCTAGCGGGAGTCACAGATACGCAGTATTTT
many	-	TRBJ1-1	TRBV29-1	CSVEGIEAFF	TGCAGCGTTGAAGGGATCGAAGCTTTCTTT
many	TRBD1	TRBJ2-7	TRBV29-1	CSVDGKQGGEQYF	TGCAGCGTTGACGGGAAACAGGGGGGCGAGCAGTACTTC
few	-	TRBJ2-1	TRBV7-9	CASSLVPGLYNEQFF	TGTGCCAGCAGCTTAGTTCCGGGACTTTACAATGAGCAGTTCTTC
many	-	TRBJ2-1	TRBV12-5	CASGLVNAGEDNEQFF	TGTGCTAGTGGTTTGGTTAACGCAGGGGAGGACAATGAGCAGTTCTTC
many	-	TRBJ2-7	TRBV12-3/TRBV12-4	CASSATLRGGGQYF	TGTGCCAGCAGTGCGACCCTCAGGGGAGGTGGGCAGTACTTC
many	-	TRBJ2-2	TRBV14	CASSLLLVGVSGELFF	TGTGCCAGCAGCCTCCTTTTAGTGGGAGTGAGCGGGGAGCTGTTTTTT
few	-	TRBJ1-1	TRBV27	CASSSLVGHFEAFF	TGTGCCAGCAGTTCTCTCGTCGGTCACTTTGAAGCTTTCTTT
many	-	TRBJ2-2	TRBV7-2	CASSLLWAGSGELFF	TGTGCCAGCAGCTTACTCTGGGCGGGAAGCGGGGAGCTGTTTTTT